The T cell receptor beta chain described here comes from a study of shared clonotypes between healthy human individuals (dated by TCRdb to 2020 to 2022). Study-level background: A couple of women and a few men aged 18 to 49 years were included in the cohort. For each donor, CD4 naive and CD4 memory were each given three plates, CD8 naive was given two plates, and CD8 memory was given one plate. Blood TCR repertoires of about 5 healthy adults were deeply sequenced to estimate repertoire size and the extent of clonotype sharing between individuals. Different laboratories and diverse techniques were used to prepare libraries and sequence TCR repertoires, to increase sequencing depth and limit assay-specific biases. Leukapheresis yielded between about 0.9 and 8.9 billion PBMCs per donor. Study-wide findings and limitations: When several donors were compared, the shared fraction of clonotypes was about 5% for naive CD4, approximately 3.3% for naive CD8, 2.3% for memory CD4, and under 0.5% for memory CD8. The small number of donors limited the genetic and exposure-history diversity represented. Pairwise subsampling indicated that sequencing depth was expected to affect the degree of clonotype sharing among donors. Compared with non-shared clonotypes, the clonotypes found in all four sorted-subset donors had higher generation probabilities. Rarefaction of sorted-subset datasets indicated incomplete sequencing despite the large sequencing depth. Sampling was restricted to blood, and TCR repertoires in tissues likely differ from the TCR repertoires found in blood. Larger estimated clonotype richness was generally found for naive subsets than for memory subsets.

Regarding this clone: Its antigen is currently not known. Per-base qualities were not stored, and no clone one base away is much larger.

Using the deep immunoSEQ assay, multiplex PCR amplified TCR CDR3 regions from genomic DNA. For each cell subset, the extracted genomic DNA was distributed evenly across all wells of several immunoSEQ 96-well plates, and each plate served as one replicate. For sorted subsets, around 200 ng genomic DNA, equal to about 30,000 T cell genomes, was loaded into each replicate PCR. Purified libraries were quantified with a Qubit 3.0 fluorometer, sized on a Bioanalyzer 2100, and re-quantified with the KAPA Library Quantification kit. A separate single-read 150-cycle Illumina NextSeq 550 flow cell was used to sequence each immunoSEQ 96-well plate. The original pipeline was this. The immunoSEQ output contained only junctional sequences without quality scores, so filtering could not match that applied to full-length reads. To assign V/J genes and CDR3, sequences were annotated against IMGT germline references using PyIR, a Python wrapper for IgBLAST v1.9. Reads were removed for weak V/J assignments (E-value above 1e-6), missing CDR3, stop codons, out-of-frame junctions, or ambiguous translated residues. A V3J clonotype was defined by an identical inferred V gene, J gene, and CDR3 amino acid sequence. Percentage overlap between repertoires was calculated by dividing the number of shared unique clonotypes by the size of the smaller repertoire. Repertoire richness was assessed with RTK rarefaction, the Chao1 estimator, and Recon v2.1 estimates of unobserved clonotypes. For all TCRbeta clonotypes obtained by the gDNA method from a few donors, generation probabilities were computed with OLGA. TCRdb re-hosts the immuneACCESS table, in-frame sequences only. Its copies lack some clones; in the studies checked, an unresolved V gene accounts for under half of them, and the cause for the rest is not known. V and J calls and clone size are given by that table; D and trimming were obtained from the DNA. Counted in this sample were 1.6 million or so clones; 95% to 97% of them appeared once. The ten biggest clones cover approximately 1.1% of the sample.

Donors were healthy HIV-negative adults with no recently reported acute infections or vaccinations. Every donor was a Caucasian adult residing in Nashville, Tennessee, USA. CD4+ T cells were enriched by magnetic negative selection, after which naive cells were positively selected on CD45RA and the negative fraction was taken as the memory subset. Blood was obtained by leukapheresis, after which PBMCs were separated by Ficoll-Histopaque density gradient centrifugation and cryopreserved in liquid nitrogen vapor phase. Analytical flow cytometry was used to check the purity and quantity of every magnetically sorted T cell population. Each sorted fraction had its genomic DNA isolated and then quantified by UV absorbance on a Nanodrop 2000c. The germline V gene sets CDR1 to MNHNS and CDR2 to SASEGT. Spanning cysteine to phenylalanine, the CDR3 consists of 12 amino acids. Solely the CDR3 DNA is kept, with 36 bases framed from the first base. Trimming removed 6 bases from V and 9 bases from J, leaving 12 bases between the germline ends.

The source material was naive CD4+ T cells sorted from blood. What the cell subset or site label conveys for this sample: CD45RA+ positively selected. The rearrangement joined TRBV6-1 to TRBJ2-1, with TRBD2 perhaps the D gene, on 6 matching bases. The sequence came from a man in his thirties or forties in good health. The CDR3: CASRLPGVEQFF. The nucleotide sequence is TGTGCCAGCAGACTCCCGGGAGTTGAGCAGTTCTTC.